Listed here are 25 T cell receptor beta chains from one sample, sequenced in a study of lymphopenia after photon versus proton radiotherapy. Assay used: immunoSEQ multiplex PCR; TCRdb lists only in-frame clones, some missing. Of tens of thousands of clones listed, around 87% are singletons. Sequencing was performed on peripheral blood, taken from a patient treated with proton-based radiotherapy. Every receptor here comes from an older man with esophageal cancer.

The V gene is TRBV4-3, the J gene TRBJ2-7, with D possibly matching TRBD1 (6 bases). Germline V gives CDR1 LGHNA, CDR2 YSLEER. The V gene lost 4 bases and the J gene lost 0 bases, with 16 bases spanning the gap. This CDR3 is 16 amino acids long. CDR3 protein: CASSLSLGDNSYEQYF. CDR3 in DNA: TGCGCCAGCAGCCTCTCTTTGGGGGACAACTCCTACGAGCAGTACTTC.

CDR3 protein: CASRSGMGEKLFF. CDR3 coding DNA: TGTGCTAGTAGATCCGGGATGGGTGAAAAACTGTTTTTT. The chain is built from TRBV12-5 and TRBJ1-4; D unresolved. Deletions cut 8 bases from V and 7 bases from J, with 14 bases between. The V gene's germline CDR1 is LGHNT and CDR2 FRNRAP. The CDR3 sequence is 13 residues long.

V usage is TRBV27 and J usage is TRBJ1-6; a possible D gene is TRBD1 (5 bases). V gave up 5 bases and J gave up 13 bases, with 27 bases separating them. CDR1 is MNHEY, CDR2 SMNVEV, per germline (reference sequence). The CDR3 consists of 17 residues. CDR3 in amino acids: CASSPPGTTWDNRPLHF. CDR3 in DNA: TGTGCCAGCAGTCCTCCCGGGACTACCTGGGATAATCGTCCCCTCCACTTT.

The chain links TRBV7-2 to TRBJ2-7, with D perhaps TRBD2 (7 bases). CDR3 length: 15 amino acids. CDR1 is SGHTA and CDR2 is FQGNSA in the germline V gene. Trimming shortened V by 5 bases and J by 3 bases, and 17 bases separated the two germline ends. CDR3 loop: CASSPGGDMDYEQYF. The CDR3 DNA follows: TGTGCCAGCAGCCCTGGGGGGGACATGGACTACGAGCAGTACTTC.

The gene calls are TRBV7-2 and TRBJ1-2, with 9 bases matching TRBD1. Trimming cost V 5 bases and J 5 bases; bases outside gene matches: 9. The CDR3 is 15 residues long. Germline V lookup: CDR1 SGHTA, CDR2 FQGNSA. The CDR3 loop reads CASSQSSGTGYGYTF. The CDR3 DNA sequence: TGTGCCAGCAGCCAATCGTCCGGGACAGGGTATGGCTACACCTTC.

The chain has TRBV18 and TRBJ2-7; D tentatively fits TRBD1 or TRBD2 (6 bases each). Germline loops: CDR1 KGHSH, CDR2 LQKENI. The V end was cut by 5 bases, the J end by 1 base, with 9 bases between. There are 13 residues in the CDR3. CDR3 protein: CASSAGQSYEQYF. CDR3 nucleotide sequence: TGTGCCAGCTCAGCGGGACAATCCTACGAGCAGTACTTC.

The chain combines TRBV5-4 with TRBJ2-1, with D perhaps matching TRBD1 (6 bases). Germline V gives CDR1 SGHNT, CDR2 YYREEE (reference sequence). Trimming cost V 4 bases and J 6 bases, with 17 bases left between them. CDR3 size: 15 residues. CDR3 region: CASSLTIGGTNEQFF. CDR3 nucleotide sequence: TGTGCCAGCAGCCTTACAATTGGGGGCACCAATGAGCAGTTCTTC.

The chain is built from TRBV4-1 and TRBJ2-2, with D unclear. Germline CDR1 MGHRA, CDR2 YSYEKL. This CDR3 region has 17 residues. Trimming cost V 0 bases and J 0 bases, with 11 bases left between them. CDR3: CASSQDRFGPNTGELFF. For the CDR3, the DNA is TGCGCCAGCAGCCAAGATCGGTTTGGGCCGAACACCGGGGAGCTGTTTTTT.

V and J are TRBV18 and TRBJ1-2; TRBD1 matches 7 bases. The CDR3 covers 14 residues. Germline CDR1 reads KGHSH; CDR2 reads LQKENI. The trim removed 2 bases at V and 7 bases at J, leaving 7 bases unmatched. The CDR3 DNA sequence: TGTGCCAGCTCACCATTGGGACAGCAAGCTGGCTACACCTTC. Protein product: CASSPLGQQAGYTF.

Points on this clone: The junction differs from germline at one of its ends, possibly a read error. This chain connects TRBV6-1 to TRBJ2-7; 10 bases align to TRBD2. Per the germline V gene, CDR1 is MNHNS and CDR2 is SASEGT. The CDR3 is made up of 16 amino acids. CDR3 sequence: CASSEASGGTTYEQYF. In nucleotides, the CDR3 is TGTGCCAGCAGCGAAGCTAGCGGGGGAACAACCTACGAGCAGTACTTC.

J is TRBJ2-3 and V is TRBV6-5; D ambiguous. V was clipped by 0 bases and J by 3 bases, with 4 bases between them. Germline V gene sequence: CDR1 MNHEY, CDR2 SVGAGI. CDR3 size: 13 residues. In DNA form, the CDR3 reads TGTGCCAGCAGTTACTCGTTTACAGATACGCAGTATTTT. Translation gives CASSYSFTDTQYF.

The rearrangement uses TRBV9 and TRBJ2-5; the match to TRBD2 covers 12 bases. Germline trimming cut 4 bases from V and 1 base from J; bases unmatched to any gene: 8. The CDR3 loop spans 17 amino acids. Germline V gene lookup returns CDR1 SGDLS and CDR2 YYNGEE. CDR3 sequence: CASSPGVTSGGQETQYF. The CDR3 DNA follows: TGTGCCAGCAGCCCTGGGGTGACTAGCGGGGGCCAAGAGACCCAGTACTTC. The entire variable domain, with the rest obtained from reference TRBV9 and TRBJ2-5, is as follows: DSGVTQTPKHLITATGQRVTLRCSPRSGDLSVYWYQQSLDQGLQFLIQYYNGEERAKGNILERFSAQQFPDLHSELNLSSLELGDSALYFCASSPGVTSGGQETQYFGPGTRLLVL.

The chain joins TRBV15 to TRBJ1-2; the D gene is possibly TRBD1 (6 bases). V lost 0 bases to trimming and J lost 4 bases, with 12 bases between them. CDR3 length equals 15 residues. Germline V gives CDR1 LNHNV, CDR2 YYDKDF (reference sequence). The CDR3 here is CATSRDSTGTYGYTF. Written as DNA, the CDR3 is TGTGCCACCAGCAGAGATTCGACAGGCACCTATGGCTACACCTTC.

This chain uses TRBV6-6 with TRBJ2-2; D gene unclear. In germline, CDR1 is MNHNY, CDR2 SVGAGI (reference sequence). There are 10 residues in the CDR3. V dropped 7 bases and J dropped 6 bases, with 3 bases sitting between them. The CDR3 here is CASMAGELFF. CDR3 coding DNA: TGTGCCAGCATGGCCGGGGAGCTGTTTTTT.

CDR3: CASSIGQGNTIYF. CDR3 DNA sequence: TGTGCCAGTAGTATCGGACAGGGAAACACCATATATTTT. The gene calls are TRBV19 and TRBJ1-3, with D possibly TRBD1 on 6 matching bases. CDR3 length: 13 residues. Germline CDR1 and CDR2: LNHDA and SQIVND (reference sequence). The V and J ends lost 3 bases and 4 bases respectively, with 7 bases between them.

The chain carries TRBV7-2 and TRBJ2-7, with TRBD1 identical over 7 bases. This CDR3 is 15 amino acids long. Germline trimming cut 5 bases from V and 0 bases from J; bases unmatched to any gene: 7. Germline assignment: CDR1 SGHTA and CDR2 FQGNSA. CDR3 in DNA: TGTGCCAGCAGCGATCCGGGACAGACCTCCTACGAGCAGTACTTC. Translation gives CASSDPGQTSYEQYF.

This chain uses TRBV30 with TRBJ1-5; D not certain. The CDR3 consists of 12 residues. V was shortened by 0 bases and J by 6 bases, with 6 bases between the two germline ends. The germline V gene has CDR1 GTSNPN and CDR2 SVGIG (reference sequence). The CDR3 bases are TGTGCCTGGAGTGTACTCGCTCAGCCCCAGCATTTT. It translates to CAWSVLAQPQHF.

This clone was seen only once. CDR3 nucleotides: TGCGCCAGCAGCCGGTCAAGGATTTACGAGCAGTACTTC. This gives the protein CASSRSRIYEQYF. The chain recombines TRBV4-3 with TRBJ2-7, with D hard to call. V shed 4 bases and J shed 4 bases, with 11 bases lying between them. The germline gives CDR1 LGHNA, CDR2 YSLEER. This CDR3 comprises 13 residues.

This clone was recorded once. The chain has TRBV7-2 and TRBJ1-1, with 8 bases identical to TRBD1. V shed 5 bases, J shed 4 bases, and the junction held 3 bases outside the gene matches. The CDR3 extends over 13 amino acids. Germline values: CDR1 SGHTA, CDR2 FQGNSA. The CDR3 DNA is TGTGCCAGCAGCCCAGGACAGGGCACTGAAGCTTTCTTT. It is translated as CASSPGQGTEAFF.

V is TRBV7-2 and J is TRBJ1-2; the D gene is possibly TRBD1 (5 bases). The CDR3 covers 14 residues. Germline CDR1 reads SGHTA; CDR2 reads FQGNSA. Trimming shortened V by 0 bases and J by 0 bases, and 5 bases separated the two germline ends. The CDR3 sequence is CASSLAGANYGYTF. Here the CDR3 DNA reads TGTGCCAGCAGCTTAGCAGGGGCTAACTATGGCTACACCTTC.

The chain combines TRBV18 with TRBJ1-1; D is perhaps TRBD1 (6 bases). The CDR3 covers 15 residues. CDR1 and CDR2 from the germline V gene are KGHSH and LQKENI. V dropped 1 base and J dropped 6 bases, with 15 bases sitting between them. The CDR3 DNA is TGTGCCAGCTCACCACTTAACAGGGTTTGGGCTGAAGCTTTCTTT. Translation gives CASSPLNRVWAEAFF.

Only one count was recorded for this clone. The V call is TRBV7-2, the J call TRBJ1-1; 8 bases line up with TRBD1. Germline V gene data show CDR1 as SGHTA and CDR2 as FQGNSA. V gave up 11 bases and J gave up 8 bases; unmatched junction bases: 10. The CDR3 is 12 residues long. In DNA, the CDR3 is TGTGCCGGGGCGTGGGGGACAGGAGAAGCTTTCTTT. It translates to CAGAWGTGEAFF.

This clone was seen a few times. This chain joins TRBV7-2 and TRBJ2-3, with 8 bases lining up with TRBD1. This CDR3 spans 14 amino acids. Germline V gene sequence: CDR1 SGHTA, CDR2 FQGNSA. V lost 5 bases to trimming and J lost 1 base; unmatched junction nucleotides: 2. CDR3 protein: CASSPDRGTDTQYF. The CDR3 DNA reads TGTGCCAGCAGCCCGGACAGGGGCACAGATACGCAGTATTTT.

This rearrangement joins TRBV18 to TRBJ1-4; possibly TRBD1 for D (5 bases). V lost 5 bases and J 8 bases, leaving 12 bases between the germline ends. Germline-derived CDR1 and CDR2 are KGHSH and LQKENI. The CDR3 has 13 amino acids. CDR3 DNA: TGTGCCAGCTCAACCCGACAGTCGGAAAAACTGTTTTTT. It encodes CASSTRQSEKLFF.

The CDR3 loop is CSAAGGTGTEAFF. The CDR3 DNA sequence: TGCAGCGCCGCTGGGGGAACTGGCACTGAAGCTTTCTTT. The rearrangement joins TRBV29-1 to TRBJ1-1; tentatively, D is TRBD1 (5 bases). Germline loops: CDR1 SQVTM, CDR2 ANQGSEA. The CDR3 totals 13 residues. Between the trimmed V and J ends, which lost 7 bases and 4 bases, there was a span of 16 bases.